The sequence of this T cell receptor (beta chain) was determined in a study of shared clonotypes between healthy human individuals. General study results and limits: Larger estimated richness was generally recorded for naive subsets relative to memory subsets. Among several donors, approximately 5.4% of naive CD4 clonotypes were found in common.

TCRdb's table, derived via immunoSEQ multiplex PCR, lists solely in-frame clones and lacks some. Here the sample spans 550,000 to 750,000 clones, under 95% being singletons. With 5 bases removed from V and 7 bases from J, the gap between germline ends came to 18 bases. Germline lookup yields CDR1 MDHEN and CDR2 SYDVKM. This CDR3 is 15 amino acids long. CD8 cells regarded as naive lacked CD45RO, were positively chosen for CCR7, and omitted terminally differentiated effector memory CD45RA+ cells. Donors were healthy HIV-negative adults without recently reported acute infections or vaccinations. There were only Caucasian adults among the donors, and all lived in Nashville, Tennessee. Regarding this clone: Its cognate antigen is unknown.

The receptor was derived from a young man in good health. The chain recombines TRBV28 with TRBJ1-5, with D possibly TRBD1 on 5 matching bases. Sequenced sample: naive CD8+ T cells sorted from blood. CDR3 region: CASSTDTSAEQPQHF. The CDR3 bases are TGTGCCAGCAGTACGGACACCTCGGCGGAGCAGCCCCAGCATTTT. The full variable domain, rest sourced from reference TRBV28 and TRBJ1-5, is DVKVTQSSRYLVKRTGEKVFLECVQDMDHENMFWYRQDPGLGLRLIYFSYDVKMKEKGDIPEGYSVSREKKERFSLILESASTNQTSMYLCASSTDTSAEQPQHFGDGTRLSIL.